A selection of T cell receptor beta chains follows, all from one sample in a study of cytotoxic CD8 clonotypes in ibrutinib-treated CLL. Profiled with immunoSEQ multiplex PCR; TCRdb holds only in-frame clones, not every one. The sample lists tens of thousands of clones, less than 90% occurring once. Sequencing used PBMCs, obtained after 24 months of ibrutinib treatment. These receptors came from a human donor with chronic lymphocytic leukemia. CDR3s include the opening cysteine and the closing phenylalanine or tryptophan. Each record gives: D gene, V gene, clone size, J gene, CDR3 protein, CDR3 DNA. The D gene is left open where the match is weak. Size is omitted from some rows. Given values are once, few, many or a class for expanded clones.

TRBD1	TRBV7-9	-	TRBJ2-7	CASSLGQTWTSEQYF	TGTGCCAGCAGCCTGGGACAGACGTGGACATCCGAGCAGTACTTC
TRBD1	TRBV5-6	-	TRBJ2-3	CASSPGQGPSTDTQYF	TGTGCCAGCAGCCCCGGACAGGGGCCATCCACAGATACGCAGTATTTT
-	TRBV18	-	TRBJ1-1	CASSPKTQGAEAFF	TGTGCCAGCTCACCAAAAACCCAAGGGGCTGAAGCTTTCTTT
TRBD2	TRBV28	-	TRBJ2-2	CAERASGNTGELFF	TGTGCGGAGAGGGCTAGCGGGAACACCGGGGAGCTGTTTTTT
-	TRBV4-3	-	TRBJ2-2	CASSQDAGILNTGELFF	TGCGCCAGCAGCCAAGATGCCGGAATCCTAAACACCGGGGAGCTGTTTTTT
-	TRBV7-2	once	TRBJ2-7	CASSTGTSSYEQYF	TGTGCCAGCAGCACCGGGACATCCTCCTACGAGCAGTACTTC
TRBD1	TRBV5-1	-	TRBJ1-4	CASSLDGTGDEKLFF	TGCGCCAGCAGCTTGGACGGGACAGGGGACGAAAAACTGTTTTTT
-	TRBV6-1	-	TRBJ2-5	CASSLLLGSGTQYF	TGTGCCAGCAGTCTTTTGCTGGGGTCCGGAACCCAGTACTTC
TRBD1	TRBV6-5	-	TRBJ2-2	CASSTGTDTGELFF	TGTGCCAGCAGTACCGGGACAGACACCGGGGAGCTGTTTTTT
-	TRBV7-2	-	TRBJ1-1	CASSWKRNTEAFF	TGTGCCAGCAGCTGGAAGAGAAACACTGAAGCTTTCTTT
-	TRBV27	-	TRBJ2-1	CARTDNEQFF	TGTGCCAGGACCGATAATGAGCAGTTCTTC
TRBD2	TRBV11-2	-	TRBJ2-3	CASSLDGGGSIADTQYF	TGTGCCAGCAGCTTAGATGGCGGCGGGAGTATCGCAGATACGCAGTATTTT
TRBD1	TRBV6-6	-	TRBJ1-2	CASSSTGEDGYTF	TGTGCCAGCAGTTCCACAGGGGAAGATGGCTACACCTTC
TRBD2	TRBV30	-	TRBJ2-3	CAWTQRDTATDTQYF	TGTGCCTGGACCCAGCGGGATACGGCCACAGATACGCAGTATTTT
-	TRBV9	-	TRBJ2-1	CASSVAWGPLNNEQFF	TGTGCCAGCAGCGTAGCTTGGGGACCCCTTAATAATGAGCAGTTCTTC
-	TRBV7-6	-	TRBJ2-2	CASSLEGTTGELFF	TGTGCCAGCAGCTTGGAAGGTACCACCGGGGAGCTGTTTTTT
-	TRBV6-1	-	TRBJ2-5	CASRPSGQETQYF	TGTGCCAGCAGGCCATCGGGGCAAGAGACCCAGTACTTC
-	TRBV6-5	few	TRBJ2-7	CASSYSDEQYF	TGTGCCAGCAGTTACTCGGACGAGCAGTACTTC
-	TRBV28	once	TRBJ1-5	CASSRGGGNQPQHF	TGTGCCAGCAGCCGAGGAGGCGGGAATCAGCCCCAGCATTTT
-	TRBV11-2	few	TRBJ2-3	CASSLGVDTQYF	TGTGCCAGCAGCTTAGGGGTGGATACGCAGTATTTT
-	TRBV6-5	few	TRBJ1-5	CASSSGAGFGNQPQHF	TGTGCCAGCAGTTCCGGAGCGGGGTTCGGCAATCAGCCCCAGCATTTT
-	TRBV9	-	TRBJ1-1	CASTPMGFGGHEAFF	TGTGCCAGCACCCCTATGGGGTTTGGGGGCCATGAAGCTTTCTTT
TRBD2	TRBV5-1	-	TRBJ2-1	CASSLVLTSGSSYNEQFF	TGCGCCAGCAGCTTGGTATTGACTAGCGGGAGCTCCTACAATGAGCAGTTCTTC